This section outlines one T cell receptor (beta chain) sequence together with its context. The protocol was immunoSEQ multiplex PCR, while the TCRdb copy is restricted to in-frame clones and leaves out a portion. The sample consists of 250,000 to 350,000 clones, just under 90% of them appearing once. This record comes from a study of blood T cell repertoires in COVID-19. The source of this sequence is a woman in her 50s with COVID-19, enrolled during active disease. Sequencing was carried out using peripheral blood.

For the CDR3, the DNA is TGTGCCATCAGAGACCTAAAGGGGGAGTATTCGGATACGCAGTATTTT. Its protein is CAIRDLKGEYSDTQYF. The rearrangement links TRBV10-3 to TRBJ2-3; D may be TRBD1 (6 bases). This CDR3 comprises 16 residues. Trimming pared 6 bases from V and 6 bases from J, leaving 22 bases between. Per the germline V gene, CDR1 is ENHRY and CDR2 is SYGVKD.